Below, 18 T cell receptor beta chains from the same sample are listed, as sequenced in a study of shared clonotypes between healthy human individuals. CD8 cells classed as naive were CD45RO-negative and positively selected for CCR7, excluding terminally differentiated effector memory CD45RA+ cells. This table comes from immunoSEQ multiplex PCR, and its TCRdb copy is limited to in-frame clones, with some not included. The sample has about 2.1 million clones, more than 85% seen once. The sample taken for sequencing was naive CD8+ T cells from PBMCs. The receptors were sampled from a man between 18 and 29 years old in good health. Some clones in this sample may be carry-over from other donors' samples.

This clone has just a few counts. The rearrangement links TRBV9 to TRBJ1-1; D remains unclear. The germline V and J ends were trimmed by 4 bases and 1 base, with 14 bases remaining between them. This CDR3 contains 15 residues. CDR1 is SGDLS, CDR2 YYNGEE, per germline. The CDR3 DNA reads TGTGCCAGCAGCACCCATGGACGGCCGAACACTGAAGCTTTCTTT. Its protein product is CASSTHGRPNTEAFF.

The V and J genes are TRBV11-2 and TRBJ2-2, with a weak D call TRBD2 (5 bases). Trimming took off 5 bases at V and 0 bases at J, with 7 bases between the two ends. Per the germline V gene, CDR1 is SGHAT and CDR2 is FQNNGV. CDR3 length: 14 residues. The CDR3 loop is CASSHGTNTGELFF. For the CDR3, the DNA is TGTGCCAGCAGCCACGGGACGAACACCGGGGAGCTGTTTTTT.

Concerning this clone itself: This CDR3 is also generated by other DNA sequences in the sample. The chain has TRBV14 and TRBJ2-7; D is undetermined. CDR1 and CDR2 (germline): SGHDN, FVKESK. Trimming removed 1 base from V and 3 bases from J, with 4 bases in between. The CDR3 covers 12 residues. This CDR3 is CASSQGFYEQYF. The CDR3 DNA reads TGTGCCAGCAGCCAAGGGTTCTACGAGCAGTACTTC. The full variable domain, rest sourced from reference TRBV14 and TRBJ2-7, is EAGVTQFPSHSVIEKGQTVTLRCDPISGHDNLYWYRRVMGKEIKFLLHFVKESKQDESGMPNNRFLAERTGGTYSTLKVQPAELEDSGVYFCASSQGFYEQYFGPGTRLTVT.

The chain employs TRBV29-1 and TRBJ2-1, with D perhaps assigned TRBD1 or TRBD2 (5 bases each). CDR1 and CDR2 (germline): SQVTM, ANQGSEA. The ends were cut back, 5 bases at V and 6 bases at J, with 14 bases in the middle. CDR3 length equals 13 residues. The CDR3 sequence is CSVSLERGNEQFF. The CDR3 coding sequence is TGCAGCGTTAGCTTGGAGAGGGGCAATGAGCAGTTCTTC.

CDR3 in amino acids: CASRGGGIQPQHF. The CDR3 bases are TGTGCCAGCAGAGGGGGCGGGATTCAGCCCCAGCATTTT. The chain uses TRBV27 and TRBJ1-5, with 7 bases that match TRBD1. This CDR3 spans 13 amino acids. Trimming cost V 6 bases and J 6 bases; bases outside gene matches: 5. From germline, CDR1 is MNHEY and CDR2 SMNVEV (reference sequence).

The chain combines TRBV9 with TRBJ2-7; D call uncertain. Trimming took 4 bases from V and 3 from J, leaving 17 bases between them. This CDR3 is built from 15 residues. Germline CDR1 and CDR2: SGDLS and YYNGEE. The CDR3 loop is CASSINDEGNYEQYF. In DNA form, the CDR3 reads TGTGCCAGCAGCATTAACGACGAAGGGAACTACGAGCAGTACTTC.

This rearrangement joins TRBV5-5 to TRBJ2-1; the match to TRBD2 covers 10 bases. Germline-derived CDR1 and CDR2 are SGHKS and YYEKEE (reference sequence). V dropped 4 bases and J dropped 2; count of bases not matched to a gene: 3. The CDR3 runs to 15 residues. CDR3 residues: CASSVLAGAYNEQFF. The CDR3 coding sequence is TGTGCCAGCAGCGTCCTAGCGGGGGCCTACAATGAGCAGTTCTTC.

The chain is built from TRBV4-3 and TRBJ2-1, with TRBD2 as a possible D gene (6 bases). Germline lookup yields CDR1 LGHNA and CDR2 YSLEER. There are 16 residues in the CDR3. V was trimmed by 0 bases and J by 0 bases, leaving 9 bases between them. The CDR3 is CASSQDGGRSYNEQFF. Written as DNA, the CDR3 is TGCGCCAGCAGCCAAGATGGAGGGCGCTCCTACAATGAGCAGTTCTTC.

The rearrangement joins TRBV6-4 to TRBJ2-4, with TRBD1 as a possible D gene (5 bases). CDR1 is MRHNA, CDR2 SNTAGT, per germline. Trimming left V 4 bases short and J 2 bases short, with 15 bases between. The CDR3 length is 16 residues. The CDR3 spells CASSGEGKGTKNIQYF. CDR3 sequence (DNA): TGTGCCAGCAGTGGAGAAGGGAAGGGGACCAAAAACATTCAGTACTTC.

The V and J genes are TRBV27 and TRBJ2-5; tentatively, D is TRBD1 (6 bases). In germline, CDR1 is MNHEY, CDR2 SMNVEV (reference sequence). Trimming took off 3 bases at V and 7 bases at J, with 15 bases between the two ends. The CDR3 spans 14 residues. CDR3 protein: CASSLFPGAGTQYF. The CDR3 DNA is TGTGCCAGCAGTTTGTTCCCAGGGGCAGGGACCCAGTACTTC.

In the case of this clone: At the DNA level, this CDR3 is encoded by other sequences in the same sample as well. The chain links TRBV4-2 to TRBJ2-1; D is unclear. Germline CDR1 is LGHNA and CDR2 is YNFKEQ. The CDR3 spans 14 residues. Trimming took off 1 base at V and 0 bases at J, with 4 bases between the two ends. CDR3 DNA: TGTGCCAGCAGCCAAGTGGCCTCCTACAATGAGCAGTTCTTC. Translated, it gives CASSQVASYNEQFF.

The V call is TRBV7-9, the J call TRBJ2-7; D is unresolved. Germline assignment: CDR1 SEHNR and CDR2 FQNEAQ (reference sequence). V was pared by 4 bases and J by 2 bases, with 6 bases between. This CDR3 contains 12 residues. CDR3 DNA: TGTGCCAGCAGCTCCATTACCTACGAGCAGTACTTC. This codes for CASSSITYEQYF. Filled out from reference TRBV7-9 and TRBJ2-7, the complete variable domain reads DTGVSQNPRHKITKRGQNVTFRCDPISEHNRLYWYRQTLGQGPEFLTYFQNEAQLEKSRLLSDRFSAERPKGSFSTLEIQRTEQGDSAMYLCASSSITYEQYFGPGTRLTVT.

The chain is built from TRBV7-8 and TRBJ1-2, with 7 bases that match TRBD1. Germline CDR1 and CDR2: SGHVS and FQNEAQ. V shed 3 bases and J 4 bases; nucleotides not matched to a gene: 8. The CDR3 runs 15 residues. The CDR3 DNA reads as TGTGCCAGCAGCTTGGCGACAGGGCCCTTCTATGGCTACACCTTC. It translates to CASSLATGPFYGYTF.

The chain joins TRBV27 to TRBJ2-7; no definite D call. CDR3 length: 15 residues. From germline, CDR1 is MNHEY and CDR2 SMNVEV (reference sequence). V was trimmed by 2 bases and J by 0 bases, leaving 11 bases between them. The CDR3 region is CASSLVVPSSYEQYF. CDR3 bases: TGTGCCAGCAGTTTAGTGGTCCCTAGCTCCTACGAGCAGTACTTC.

This clone was recorded only once. V is TRBV9 and J is TRBJ1-3, with 8 bases fitting TRBD1. Germline lookup yields CDR1 SGDLS and CDR2 YYNGEE. The junction had 6 bases not matched to a gene; V was cut back by 7 bases and J by 0 bases. The CDR3 loop spans 15 amino acids. The CDR3 DNA reads as TGTGCCAGCGCAAGACAGGGGACCTCTGGAAACACCATATATTTT. Its protein is CASARQGTSGNTIYF. Supplemented by reference TRBV9 and TRBJ1-3, the full variable domain reads DSGVTQTPKHLITATGQRVTLRCSPRSGDLSVYWYQQSLDQGLQFLIQYYNGEERAKGNILERFSAQQFPDLHSELNLSSLELGDSALYFCASARQGTSGNTIYFGEGSWLTVV.

This chain links TRBV9 with TRBJ2-1; either TRBD1 or TRBD2 may supply D (5 bases each). The CDR3 runs to 12 residues. The germline V and J ends were trimmed by 4 bases and 6 bases, with 8 bases remaining between them. Germline V lookup: CDR1 SGDLS, CDR2 YYNGEE. The CDR3 loop reads CASSPGTNEQFF. CDR3 nucleotides: TGTGCCAGCAGCCCTGGGACCAATGAGCAGTTCTTC.

This clone has just one count. The chain recombines TRBV11-3 with TRBJ2-3; TRBD2 matches at 14 bases. With V trimmed by 4 bases and J by 5 bases, 5 bases remained unmatched. CDR3 length: 16 amino acids. The germline gives CDR1 SGHNT, CDR2 YENEEA. The CDR3 is CASSSGLAGVVDTQYF. CDR3 bases: TGTGCCAGCAGCTCGGGACTAGCGGGAGTGGTAGATACGCAGTATTTT.

The V and J genes are TRBV9 and TRBJ1-1, with D possibly TRBD1 on 5 matching bases. V lost 0 bases and J 8 bases, leaving 17 bases between the germline ends. Germline V lookup: CDR1 SGDLS, CDR2 YYNGEE. This CDR3 comprises 15 residues. DNA of the CDR3: TGTGCCAGCAGCGTAGAGGGGACGCGCAGAGAAGAAGCTTTCTTT. Its protein product is CASSVEGTRREEAFF.